This T cell receptor (beta chain) came from a study of identical twins. This clonotype came up many times. Antigen specificity is unknown. CDR3 length: 16 amino acids. Germline CDR1 reads SGDLS; CDR2 reads YYNGEE. Trimming removed 4 bases at V and 0 bases at J, with 11 bases between. Unique molecular identifiers were in the cDNA, with template-switch universal primer binding. MiXCR was run by TCRdb on the 5' RACE reads, yielding one entry per CDR3 protein. The data show more than 600,000 distinct CDR3 sequences, with 15% to 20% seen just once and around 13% held by the top ten. Whole-study results and caveats: Partly confounded zero-insertion analyses could result from invariant MAIT and iNKT cells.

This same sample was also taken into another study, of T cells expressing NK-cell markers. From that study: Unclear, still, was the HCMV specificity of the expanded NKG2C+ T cell clones.

The sequence was obtained from a woman aged 18-35 years in good health. Sequenced: PBMCs. This sequence joins TRBV9 and TRBJ2-6, with D possibly matching TRBD1 (6 bases). CDR3 nucleotides: TGTGCCAGCAGCACCCGACAGGTCTCTGGGGCCAACGTCCTGACTTTC. This sequence encodes CASSTRQVSGANVLTF.